Detailed here is one TCR beta chain. This CDR3 region has 15 residues. V lost 5 bases and J lost 1; bases outside the gene matches: 3. The germline V gene has CDR1 MNHEY and CDR2 SVGAGI. The data derive from a study of cytomegalovirus exposure and HLA in healthy donors. Some clones are missing from TCRdb's copy, which holds only in-frame ones; the method was immunoSEQ multiplex PCR. The data contain about 200,000 clones, 70% to 90% of them singletons. Source material: PBMCs. The gene calls are TRBV6-5 and TRBJ2-7, with 12 bases matching TRBD2. The receptor was derived from a young woman in good health and CMV-seronegative. DNA for the CDR3: TGTGCCAGCAGTAGACTAGCGGGGGTGTCCTACGAGCAGTACTTC. This encodes CASSRLAGVSYEQYF.